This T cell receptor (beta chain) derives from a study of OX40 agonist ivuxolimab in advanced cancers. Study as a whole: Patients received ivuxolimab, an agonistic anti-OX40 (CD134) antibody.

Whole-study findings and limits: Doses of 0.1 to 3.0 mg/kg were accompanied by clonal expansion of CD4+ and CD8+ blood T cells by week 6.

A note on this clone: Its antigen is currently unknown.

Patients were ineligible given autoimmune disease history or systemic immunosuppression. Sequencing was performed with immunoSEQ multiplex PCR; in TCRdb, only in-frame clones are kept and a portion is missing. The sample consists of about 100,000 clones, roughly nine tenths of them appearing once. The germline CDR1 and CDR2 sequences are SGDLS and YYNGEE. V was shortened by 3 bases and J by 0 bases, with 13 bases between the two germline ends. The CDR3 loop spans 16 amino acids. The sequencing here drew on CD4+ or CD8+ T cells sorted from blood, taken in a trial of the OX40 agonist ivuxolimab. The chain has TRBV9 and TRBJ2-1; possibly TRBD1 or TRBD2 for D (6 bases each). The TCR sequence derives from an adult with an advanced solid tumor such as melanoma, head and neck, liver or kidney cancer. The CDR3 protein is CASSERVGASYNEQFF. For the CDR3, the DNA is TGTGCCAGCAGCGAGCGGGTGGGGGCCTCCTACAATGAGCAGTTCTTC.